The T cell receptor beta chain described here comes from a study of blood T cell repertoires in COVID-19. Across the study: Samples of COVID-19 (acute and convalescent) were obtained from the United States, Italy and Spain. The analysed material was cDNA or gDNA that came from T cells, B-cell-depleted T cells, or PBMCs.

The protocol was immunoSEQ multiplex PCR, while the TCRdb copy is restricted to in-frame clones and leaves out a portion. The sample includes 35,000 to 45,000 clones, approximately 85% seen only once; the top ten take about 4.6%. The CDR3 runs to 16 residues. The junction had 13 bases not matched to a gene; V was cut back by 5 bases and J by 4 bases. The germline CDR1 and CDR2 sequences are GTSNPN and SVGIG (reference sequence). Sequencing was performed on peripheral blood. The chain is built from TRBV30 and TRBJ1-3; 8 nucleotides align to TRBD1. The source of this sequence is a man between 60 and 75 years old with acute or convalescent COVID-19. CDR3: CAWSSGRDRLGNTIYF. CDR3 sequence (DNA): TGTGCCTGGTCATCCGGGCGGGACAGGTTGGGAAACACCATATATTTT.